Sequencing of this T cell receptor (beta chain) was carried out in a study of blood T cell repertoires in COVID-19. The overall study: The United States, Italy and Spain provided the acute and convalescent COVID-19 samples. T cells, B-cell-depleted T cells, or PBMCs provided the cDNA or gDNA that served as material.

Per the authors' pipeline: Amplifying reference gene primers gave estimates of nucleated cell counts. Assay used: immunoSEQ multiplex PCR; TCRdb lists only in-frame clones, some missing. V, J and clone size were drawn from that table, and D and trimming were deduced from the DNA. Of about 100,000 clones in the sample, 90% to 95% were seen once. The CDR3 extends over 13 amino acids. Deletions cut 2 bases from V and 1 base from J, with 6 bases between. Looked up from germline, CDR1 is MNHEY and CDR2 is SVGAGI. This TCR derives from a human donor with active COVID-19. The donor label of this sample is uncertain. The V call is TRBV6-5, the J call TRBJ2-7; D remains unclear. Sequencing was carried out using peripheral blood. The CDR3 DNA sequence: TGTGCCAGCAGTTACGGCGGTTCCTACGAGCAGTACTTC. Its translation: CASSYGGSYEQYF.